This T cell receptor beta chain was documented in a study of cytomegalovirus exposure and HLA in healthy donors. A multiplex PCR was run with 60 Vbeta primers and 13 Jbeta primers. Repertoires were generated with immunoSEQ multiplex PCR, while TCRdb's copy carries only in-frame clones and drops some. The repertoire has 150,000 to 200,000 clones, 70% of them found once; the top ten carry about 4.7%. On this clone itself: The antigen is undetermined.

Study-level results: A later look showed TCR association rates differing by HLA locus, highest for DRB1 and lowest for HLA-C. HLA alleles showed associations with some 17,000 TCR beta sequences in a later analysis, at a 0.05 false discovery rate.

The length of the CDR3 is 11 residues. V was clipped by 6 bases and J by 7 bases, with 9 bases between them. CDR1 and CDR2 from the germline V gene are SNHLY and FYNNEI. This clonotype originated in a man aged 18 to 35 in good health and CMV-seropositive. Sequencing was carried out using PBMCs. The rearrangement joins TRBV2 to TRBJ1-2; possibly TRBD1 for D (5 bases). The CDR3 spells CASSQRGGYTF. CDR3 sequence (DNA): TGTGCCAGCAGCCAAAGGGGTGGCTACACCTTC. The variable domain in full, with the rest retrieved from reference TRBV2 and TRBJ1-2, is EPEVTQTPSHQVTQMGQEVILRCVPISNHLYFYWYRQILGQKVEFLVSFYNNEISEKSEIFDDQFSVERPDGSNFTLKIRSTKLEDSAMYFCASSQRGGYTFGSGTRLTVV.